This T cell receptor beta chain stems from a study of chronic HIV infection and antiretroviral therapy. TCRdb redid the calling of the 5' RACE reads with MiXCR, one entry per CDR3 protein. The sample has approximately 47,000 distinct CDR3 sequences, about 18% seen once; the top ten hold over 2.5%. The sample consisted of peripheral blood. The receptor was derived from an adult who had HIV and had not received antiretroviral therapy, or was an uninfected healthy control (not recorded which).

The DNA of the CDR3 is TGTGCCAGCAGCACCGGACTGAACACCGGGGAGCTGTTTTTT. Amino acid sequence: CASSTGLNTGELFF. This chain joins TRBV28 and TRBJ2-2, with D perhaps matching TRBD2 (5 bases). Germline loops: CDR1 MDHEN, CDR2 SYDVKM. This CDR3 comprises 14 residues. V lost 6 bases to trimming and J lost 1 base, with 9 bases between them. The full variable domain, rest sourced from reference TRBV28 and TRBJ2-2, is DVKVTQSSRYLVKRTGEKVFLECVQDMDHENMFWYRQDPGLGLRLIYFSYDVKMKEKGDIPEGYSVSREKKERFSLILESASTNQTSMYLCASSTGLNTGELFFGEGSRLTVL.